The rows below give T cell receptor beta chains drawn from one sample of a study of early T cells in non-severe SARS-CoV-2 infection. TCRdb reanalysed the 5' RACE reads using MiXCR and keeps one entry per CDR3 protein. The data show 32,000 or so distinct CDR3 sequences, with roughly 6.3% seen just once and 5.5% to 6% held by the top ten. Sample: whole blood. These receptors were taken from an adult who was a healthcare worker with PCR-confirmed SARS-CoV-2 infection or an uninfected control (not recorded which). Both conserved end residues are part of each CDR3. The D gene is left open where the match is weak. Rows give clone size only sometimes, using once, few, many, or a class for an expanded clone.

j_call: TRBJ2-3
v_call: TRBV12-3/TRBV12-4
d_call: .
clone_size: many
cdr3_aa: CASSNRATHGDTQYF
cdr3_nt: TGTGCCAGCAGTAACCGGGCGACCCACGGAGATACGCAGTATTTT

j_call: TRBJ1-5
v_call: TRBV28
d_call: .
clone_size: many
cdr3_aa: CASSFTGALNQPQHF
cdr3_nt: TGTGCCAGCAGTTTTACGGGCGCCCTGAATCAGCCCCAGCATTTT

j_call: TRBJ2-5
v_call: TRBV29-1
d_call: .
clone_size: many
cdr3_aa: CSVAGTQETQYF
cdr3_nt: TGCAGCGTCGCCGGGACCCAAGAGACCCAGTACTTC

j_call: TRBJ1-1
v_call: TRBV6-6
d_call: TRBD1
clone_size: many
cdr3_aa: CASSPGTGGNTEAFF
cdr3_nt: TGTGCCAGCAGTCCCGGGACAGGGGGGAACACTGAAGCTTTCTTT

j_call: TRBJ2-5
v_call: TRBV10-3
d_call: .
clone_size: .
cdr3_aa: CAISEYREETQYF
cdr3_nt: TGTGCCATCAGTGAGTACAGGGAAGAGACCCAGTACTTC

j_call: TRBJ1-1
v_call: TRBV5-1
d_call: .
clone_size: many
cdr3_aa: CASRTTENTEAFF
cdr3_nt: TGCGCCAGCAGGACCACAGAGAACACTGAAGCTTTCTTT

j_call: TRBJ2-1
v_call: TRBV20-1
d_call: .
clone_size: .
cdr3_aa: CSAEGLQPGSQFF
cdr3_nt: TGCAGTGCTGAAGGACTCCAGCCCGGCAGTCAGTTCTTC

j_call: TRBJ2-3
v_call: TRBV6-2/TRBV6-3
d_call: TRBD2
clone_size: many
cdr3_aa: CASVSGSAPDTQYF
cdr3_nt: TGTGCCAGCGTTAGCGGGAGCGCCCCAGATACGCAGTATTTT

j_call: TRBJ2-7
v_call: TRBV6-2/TRBV6-3
d_call: .
clone_size: .
cdr3_aa: CASSYFTGWSYEQYF
cdr3_nt: TGTGCCAGCAGTTACTTCACAGGATGGAGCTACGAGCAGTACTTC

j_call: TRBJ2-7
v_call: TRBV4-3
d_call: .
clone_size: many
cdr3_aa: CASSQDRQNSYEQYF
cdr3_nt: TGCGCCAGCAGCCAAGATAGACAGAACTCCTACGAGCAGTACTTC

j_call: TRBJ2-1
v_call: TRBV7-8
d_call: .
clone_size: .
cdr3_aa: CASSLGLGLKDEQFF
cdr3_nt: TGTGCCAGCAGCTTAGGACTAGGACTAAAGGATGAGCAGTTCTTC

j_call: TRBJ2-7
v_call: TRBV15
d_call: TRBD2
clone_size: many
cdr3_aa: CATSRDEGLAGYEQYF
cdr3_nt: TGTGCCACCAGCAGAGACGAGGGCCTAGCGGGGTACGAGCAGTACTTC

j_call: TRBJ2-3
v_call: TRBV9
d_call: TRBD2
clone_size: few
cdr3_aa: CASSVSGIYTDTQYF
cdr3_nt: TGTGCCAGCAGCGTAAGCGGGATTTACACAGATACGCAGTATTTT

j_call: TRBJ2-7
v_call: TRBV5-8
d_call: TRBD1
clone_size: many
cdr3_aa: CASSFGTGVGQYF
cdr3_nt: TGTGCCAGCAGCTTCGGGACAGGGGTAGGACAGTACTTC

j_call: TRBJ1-1
v_call: TRBV5-1
d_call: .
clone_size: many
cdr3_aa: CASSLEGTEAFF
cdr3_nt: TGCGCCAGCAGCTTGGAAGGGACTGAAGCTTTCTTT

j_call: TRBJ1-1
v_call: TRBV30
d_call: TRBD1
clone_size: .
cdr3_aa: CAWIWTGNTEAFF
cdr3_nt: TGTGCCTGGATATGGACAGGAAATACTGAAGCTTTCTTT

j_call: TRBJ2-7
v_call: TRBV11-2
d_call: .
clone_size: .
cdr3_aa: CASSPDYRVGHWEQYF
cdr3_nt: TGTGCCAGCAGCCCCGACTATCGGGTAGGGCACTGGGAGCAGTACTTC

j_call: TRBJ2-7
v_call: TRBV6-6
d_call: .
clone_size: few
cdr3_aa: CASSWGRSSYEQYF
cdr3_nt: TGTGCCAGCAGTTGGGGACGGAGCTCCTACGAGCAGTACTTC

j_call: TRBJ2-7
v_call: TRBV11-2
d_call: TRBD1
clone_size: many
cdr3_aa: CASRSPRDRAHEQYF
cdr3_nt: TGTGCCAGCAGGTCCCCGCGGGACAGGGCCCACGAGCAGTACTTC

j_call: TRBJ1-4
v_call: TRBV20-1
d_call: .
clone_size: few
cdr3_aa: CSASGGGGFRLFF
cdr3_nt: TGCAGTGCTAGCGGAGGAGGGGGTTTTCGACTGTTTTTT

j_call: TRBJ2-7
v_call: TRBV27
d_call: .
clone_size: many
cdr3_aa: CASSTRQSYEQYF
cdr3_nt: TGTGCCAGCAGTACCCGACAAAGCTACGAGCAGTACTTC

j_call: TRBJ2-3
v_call: TRBV19
d_call: .
clone_size: few
cdr3_aa: CASSPTGADTQYF
cdr3_nt: TGTGCCAGTAGCCCCACGGGCGCAGATACGCAGTATTTT

j_call: TRBJ2-3
v_call: TRBV19
d_call: .
clone_size: few
cdr3_aa: CASREPLGTQYF
cdr3_nt: TGTGCCAGTCGGGAGCCTCTTGGTACGCAGTATTTT

j_call: TRBJ2-1
v_call: TRBV27
d_call: .
clone_size: .
cdr3_aa: CASSPGYAEPYNEQFF
cdr3_nt: TGTGCCAGCAGTCCCGGTTATGCGGAACCCTACAATGAGCAGTTCTTC

j_call: TRBJ2-1
v_call: TRBV20-1
d_call: TRBD2
clone_size: few
cdr3_aa: CSASLAGVHEQFF
cdr3_nt: TGCAGTGCTTCCCTAGCGGGAGTTCATGAGCAGTTCTTC

j_call: TRBJ2-2
v_call: TRBV4-2
d_call: .
clone_size: .
cdr3_aa: CASSQESRNTGELFF
cdr3_nt: TGTGCCAGCAGCCAAGAATCCAGAAACACCGGGGAGCTGTTTTTT

j_call: TRBJ2-1
v_call: TRBV20-1
d_call: TRBD2
clone_size: few
cdr3_aa: CSAPRTSGDYNEQFF
cdr3_nt: TGCAGTGCCCCCAGGACTAGCGGGGACTACAATGAGCAGTTCTTC

j_call: TRBJ2-7
v_call: TRBV11-2
d_call: .
clone_size: .
cdr3_aa: CASSLAVGDVHEQYF
cdr3_nt: TGTGCCAGCAGCTTAGCGGTGGGAGACGTCCACGAGCAGTACTTC

j_call: TRBJ2-1
v_call: TRBV7-6
d_call: TRBD2
clone_size: .
cdr3_aa: CASSFSGSLYNEQFF
cdr3_nt: TGTGCCAGCAGCTTTAGCGGGTCCCTCTACAATGAGCAGTTCTTC

j_call: TRBJ1-1
v_call: TRBV13
d_call: .
clone_size: few
cdr3_aa: CASSLEGPEAFF
cdr3_nt: TGTGCCAGCAGCTTAGAGGGACCAGAAGCTTTCTTT

j_call: TRBJ2-1
v_call: TRBV20-1
d_call: TRBD2
clone_size: many
cdr3_aa: CSARVSSGSGDEQFF
cdr3_nt: TGCAGTGCTAGGGTGTCGAGCGGGAGCGGCGATGAGCAGTTCTTC

j_call: TRBJ1-1
v_call: TRBV12-3/TRBV12-4
d_call: .
clone_size: many
cdr3_aa: CASTPGGEAFF
cdr3_nt: TGTGCCAGCACCCCCGGGGGCGAAGCTTTCTTT

j_call: TRBJ2-1
v_call: TRBV12-3/TRBV12-4
d_call: .
clone_size: many
cdr3_aa: CASSFAVNEQFF
cdr3_nt: TGTGCCAGCAGTTTTGCGGTGAATGAGCAGTTCTTC

j_call: TRBJ2-7
v_call: TRBV6-1
d_call: .
clone_size: .
cdr3_aa: CASSEAQLDEQYF
cdr3_nt: TGTGCCAGCAGTGAAGCCCAGCTGGACGAGCAGTACTTC

j_call: TRBJ2-2
v_call: TRBV27
d_call: .
clone_size: many
cdr3_aa: CASSSSFAGELFF
cdr3_nt: TGTGCCAGCAGCTCTAGTTTCGCCGGGGAGCTGTTTTTT

j_call: TRBJ2-3
v_call: TRBV6-6
d_call: .
clone_size: many
cdr3_aa: CASSSTTDTQYF
cdr3_nt: TGTGCCAGCAGTTCGACGACAGATACGCAGTATTTT

j_call: TRBJ1-1
v_call: TRBV11-2
d_call: .
clone_size: .
cdr3_aa: CASSPRGRTEAFF
cdr3_nt: TGTGCCAGCAGCCCCCGTGGTCGAACTGAAGCTTTCTTT